This paragraph reports one T cell receptor beta chain. Its antigen is as yet unknown. According to the study, TCR beta libraries were built with iRepertoire HTBI primers and CDR3-region Arm-PCR. Using its own MiXCR run on the multiplex PCR reads, TCRdb lists one record per CDR3 protein. The table shows under 450,000 distinct CDR3 sequences, with 15% to 20% occurring only once. These data are taken from a study of regulatory T cells in long-lasting Graves disease. Described time point: newly diagnosed GD, antithyroid drugs for less than 3 months. PBMC RNA was the source of the TCR library. With 1 base clipped from V and 2 bases from J, the junction kept 13 bases outside the gene matches. The V gene's germline CDR1 is DFQATT and CDR2 SNEGSKA (reference sequence). There are 19 residues in the CDR3. Study-wide points: There was favoring of TRBV28, TRBJ1-2 and TRBJ2-5 in persistent disease.

A further study also used this sample, focusing on T cells in Graves' hyperthyroidism and ophthalmopathy.

This chain joins TRBV20-1 and TRBJ2-4; 11 bases map to TRBD2. The sequence was collected from a young woman with Graves disease. The sequences come from peripheral blood mononuclear cells (PBMCs), collected at new diagnosis, from a patient treated with antithyroid drugs. For the CDR3, the DNA is TGCAGTGCTAGAGCCTTACTAGCGGGAGTTTTAGATACCAAAAACATTCAGTACTTC. This translates into CSARALLAGVLDTKNIQYF.